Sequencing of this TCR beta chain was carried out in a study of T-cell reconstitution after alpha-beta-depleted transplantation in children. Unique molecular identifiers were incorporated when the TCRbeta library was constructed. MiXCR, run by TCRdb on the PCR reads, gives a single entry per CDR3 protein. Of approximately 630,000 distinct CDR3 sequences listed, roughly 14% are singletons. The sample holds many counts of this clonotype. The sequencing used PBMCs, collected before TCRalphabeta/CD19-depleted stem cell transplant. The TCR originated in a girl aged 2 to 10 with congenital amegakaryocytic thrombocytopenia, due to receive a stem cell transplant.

CDR3 sequence reads: CASSLYSNSGFSTDTQYF. CDR3 sequence (DNA): TGCGCCAGCAGCTTGTATTCAAACAGTGGCTTCAGCACAGATACGCAGTATTTT. This chain connects TRBV5-1 to TRBJ2-3, with D unresolved. Germline V gene sequence: CDR1 SGHRS, CDR2 YFSETQ. The CDR3 has 18 residues. The germline V and J ends were trimmed by 1 base and 0 bases, with 18 bases remaining between them.